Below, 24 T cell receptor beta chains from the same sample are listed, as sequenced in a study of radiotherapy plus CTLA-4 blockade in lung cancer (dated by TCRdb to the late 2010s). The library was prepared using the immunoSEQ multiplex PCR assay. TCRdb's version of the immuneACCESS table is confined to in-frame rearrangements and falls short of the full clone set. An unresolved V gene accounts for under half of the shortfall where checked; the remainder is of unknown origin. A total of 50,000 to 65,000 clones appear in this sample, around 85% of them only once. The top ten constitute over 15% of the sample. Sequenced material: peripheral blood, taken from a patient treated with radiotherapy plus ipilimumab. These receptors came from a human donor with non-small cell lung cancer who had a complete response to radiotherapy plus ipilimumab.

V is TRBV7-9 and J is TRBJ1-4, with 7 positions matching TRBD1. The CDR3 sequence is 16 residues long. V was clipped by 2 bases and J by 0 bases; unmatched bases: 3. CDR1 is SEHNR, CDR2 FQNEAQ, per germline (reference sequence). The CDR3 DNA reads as TGTGCCAGCAGCTTACGGGACAGTGCAACTAATGAAAAACTGTTTTTT. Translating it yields CASSLRDSATNEKLFF.

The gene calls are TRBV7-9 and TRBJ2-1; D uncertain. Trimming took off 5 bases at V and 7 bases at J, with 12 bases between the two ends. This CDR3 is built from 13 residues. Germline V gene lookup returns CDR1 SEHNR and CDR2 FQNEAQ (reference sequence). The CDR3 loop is CASSPLGGNEQFF. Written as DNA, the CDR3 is TGTGCCAGCAGCCCCCTTGGCGGTAATGAGCAGTTCTTC. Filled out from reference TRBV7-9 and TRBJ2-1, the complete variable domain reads DTGVSQNPRHKITKRGQNVTFRCDPISEHNRLYWYRQTLGQGPEFLTYFQNEAQLEKSRLLSDRFSAERPKGSFSTLEIQRTEQGDSAMYLCASSPLGGNEQFFGPGTRLTVL.

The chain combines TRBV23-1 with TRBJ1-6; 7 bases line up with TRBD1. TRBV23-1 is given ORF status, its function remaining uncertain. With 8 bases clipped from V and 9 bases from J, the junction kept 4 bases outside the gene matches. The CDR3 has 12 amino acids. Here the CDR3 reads CASPKGASPLHF. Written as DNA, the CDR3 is TGCGCCAGCCCCAAGGGGGCTTCACCCCTCCACTTT.

CDR3 residues: CASSLLQGTNEKLFF. The CDR3 DNA sequence: TGTGCCAGCAGCCTACTCCAGGGGACTAATGAAAAACTGTTTTTT. The chain employs TRBV5-6 and TRBJ1-4; tentative D call: TRBD1 (6 bases). The CDR3 runs 15 residues. V lost 4 bases to trimming and J lost 2 bases, with 12 bases between them. Looked up from germline, CDR1 is SGHDT and CDR2 is YYEEEE. Full variable domain (remainder filled in from reference TRBV5-6 and TRBJ1-4): DAGVTQSPTHLIKTRGQQVTLRCSPKSGHDTVSWYQQALGQGPQFIFQYYEEEERQRGNFPDRFSGHQFPNYSSELNVNALLLGDSALYLCASSLLQGTNEKLFFGSGTQLSVL.

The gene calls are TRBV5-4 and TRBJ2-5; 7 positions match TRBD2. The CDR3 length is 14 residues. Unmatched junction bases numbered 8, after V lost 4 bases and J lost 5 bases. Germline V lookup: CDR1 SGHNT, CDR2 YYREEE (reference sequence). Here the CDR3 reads CASSRTGGGETQYF. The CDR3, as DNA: TGTGCCAGCAGCCGTACCGGGGGAGGGGAGACCCAGTACTTC. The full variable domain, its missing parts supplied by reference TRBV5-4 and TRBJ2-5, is ETGVTQSPTHLIKTRGQQVTLRCSSQSGHNTVSWYQQALGQGPQFIFQYYREEENGRGNFPPRFSGLQFPNYSSELNVNALELDDSALYLCASSRTGGGETQYFGPGTRLLVL.

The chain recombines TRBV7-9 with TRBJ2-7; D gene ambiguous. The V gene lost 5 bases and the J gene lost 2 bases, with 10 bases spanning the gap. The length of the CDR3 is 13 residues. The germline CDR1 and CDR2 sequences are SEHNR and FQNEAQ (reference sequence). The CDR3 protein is CASSPRETYEQYF. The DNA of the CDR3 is TGTGCCAGCAGCCCTAGAGAGACCTACGAGCAGTACTTC. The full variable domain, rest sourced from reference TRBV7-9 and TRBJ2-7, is DTGVSQNPRHKITKRGQNVTFRCDPISEHNRLYWYRQTLGQGPEFLTYFQNEAQLEKSRLLSDRFSAERPKGSFSTLEIQRTEQGDSAMYLCASSPRETYEQYFGPGTRLTVT.

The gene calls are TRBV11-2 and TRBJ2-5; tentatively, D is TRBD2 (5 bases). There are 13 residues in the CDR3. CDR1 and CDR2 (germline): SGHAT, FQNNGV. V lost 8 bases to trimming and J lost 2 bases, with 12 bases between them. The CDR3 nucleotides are TGTGCCAGCGAGCGGTCCAAGCAAGAGACCCAGTACTTC. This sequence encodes CASERSKQETQYF.

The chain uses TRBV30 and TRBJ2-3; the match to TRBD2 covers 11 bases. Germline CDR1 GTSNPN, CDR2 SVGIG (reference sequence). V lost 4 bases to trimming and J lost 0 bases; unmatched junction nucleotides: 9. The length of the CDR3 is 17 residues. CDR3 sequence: CAWTGLAGAPSTDTQYF. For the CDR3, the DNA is TGTGCCTGGACAGGACTAGCGGGCGCCCCTAGCACAGATACGCAGTATTTT.

The CDR3, as DNA: TGTGCCAGCAGCCAAGACTTCGGTCAGCCCCAGCATTTT. Encoded protein: CASSQDFGQPQHF. The J gene is TRBJ1-5, the V gene TRBV4-2, with D hard to call. V lost 0 bases and J lost 6, with 6 bases in between. Germline CDR1 LGHNA, CDR2 YNFKEQ. The CDR3 is made up of 13 amino acids.

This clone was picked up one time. CDR3 nucleotide sequence: TGTGCCAGCAGTTCCTTGGGACAGGGGGCAGACTATGGCTACACCTTC. Protein: CASSSLGQGADYGYTF. This rearrangement joins TRBV6-6 to TRBJ1-2; TRBD1 matches at 12 bases. In germline, CDR1 is MNHNY, CDR2 SVGAGI (reference sequence). CDR3 length: 16 residues. V was pared by 4 bases and J by 3 bases, with 6 bases of the junction left unmatched.

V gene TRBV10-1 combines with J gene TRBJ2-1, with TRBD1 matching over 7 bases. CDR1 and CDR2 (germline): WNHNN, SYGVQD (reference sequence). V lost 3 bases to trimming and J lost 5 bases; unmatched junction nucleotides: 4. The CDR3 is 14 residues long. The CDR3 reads CASSENRGNNEQFF. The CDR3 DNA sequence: TGCGCCAGCAGTGAAAACAGGGGAAACAATGAGCAGTTCTTC.

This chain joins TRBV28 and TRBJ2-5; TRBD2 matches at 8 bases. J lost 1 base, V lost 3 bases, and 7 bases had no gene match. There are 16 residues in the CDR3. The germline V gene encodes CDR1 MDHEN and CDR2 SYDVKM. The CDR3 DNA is TGTGCCAGCAGTTTCGGTGGCGGGGGGTCCCAAGAGACCCAGTACTTC. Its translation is CASSFGGGGSQETQYF.

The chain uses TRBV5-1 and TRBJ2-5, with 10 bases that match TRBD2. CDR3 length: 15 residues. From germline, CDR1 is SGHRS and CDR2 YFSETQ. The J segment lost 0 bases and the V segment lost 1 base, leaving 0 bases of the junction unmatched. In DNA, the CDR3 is TGCGCCAGCAGCTTGACTAGCGGGAACCAAGAGACCCAGTACTTC. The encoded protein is CASSLTSGNQETQYF.

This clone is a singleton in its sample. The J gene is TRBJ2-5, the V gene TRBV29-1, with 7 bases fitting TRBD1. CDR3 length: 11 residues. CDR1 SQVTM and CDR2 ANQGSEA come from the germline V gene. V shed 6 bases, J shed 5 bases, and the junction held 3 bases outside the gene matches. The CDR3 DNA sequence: TGCAGCGTCCTGACAGGGGAGACCCAGTACTTC. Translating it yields CSVLTGETQYF.

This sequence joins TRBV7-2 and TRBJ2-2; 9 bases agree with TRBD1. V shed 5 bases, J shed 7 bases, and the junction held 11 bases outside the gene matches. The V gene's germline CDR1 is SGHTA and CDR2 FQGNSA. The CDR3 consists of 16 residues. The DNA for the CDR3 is TGTGCCAGCAGCGAACACCCGACAGGGGGTGGCGGGGAGCTGTTTTTT. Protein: CASSEHPTGGGGELFF.

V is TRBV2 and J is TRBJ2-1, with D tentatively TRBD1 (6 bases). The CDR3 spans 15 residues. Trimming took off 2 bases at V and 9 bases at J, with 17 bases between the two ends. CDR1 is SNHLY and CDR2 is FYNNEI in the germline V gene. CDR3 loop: CASSERGQKGPEQFF. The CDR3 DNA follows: TGTGCCAGCAGTGAACGAGGACAGAAGGGCCCTGAGCAGTTCTTC.

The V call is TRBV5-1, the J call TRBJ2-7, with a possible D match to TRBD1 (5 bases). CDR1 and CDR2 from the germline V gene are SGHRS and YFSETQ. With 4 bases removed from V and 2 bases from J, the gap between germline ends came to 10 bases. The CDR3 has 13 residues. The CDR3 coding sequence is TGCGCCAGCAGCGTCGACAGAGCCTACGAGCAGTACTTC. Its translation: CASSVDRAYEQYF.

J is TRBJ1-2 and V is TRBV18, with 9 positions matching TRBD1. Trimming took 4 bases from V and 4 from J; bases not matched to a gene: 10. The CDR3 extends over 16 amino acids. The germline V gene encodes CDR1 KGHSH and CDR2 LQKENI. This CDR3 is CASSLLTGGDSYGYTF. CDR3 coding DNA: TGTGCCAGCTCACTCCTTACAGGGGGCGACAGCTATGGCTACACCTTC. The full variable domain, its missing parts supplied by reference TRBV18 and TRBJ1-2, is NAGVMQNPRHLVRRRGQEARLRCSPMKGHSHVYWYRQLPEEGLKFMVYLQKENIIDESGMPKERFSAEFPKEGPSILRIQQVVRGDSAAYFCASSLLTGGDSYGYTFGSGTRLTVV.

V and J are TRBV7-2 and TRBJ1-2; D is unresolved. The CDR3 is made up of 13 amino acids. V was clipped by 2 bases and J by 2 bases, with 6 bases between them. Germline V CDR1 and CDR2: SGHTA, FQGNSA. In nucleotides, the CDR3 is TGTGCCAGCAGCTTATCCAGGAACTATGGCTACACCTTC. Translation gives CASSLSRNYGYTF.

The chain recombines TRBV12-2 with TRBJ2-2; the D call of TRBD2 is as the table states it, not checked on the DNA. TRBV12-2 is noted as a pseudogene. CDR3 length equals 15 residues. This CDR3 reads CASRFIGDNTGELFF. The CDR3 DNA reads TGTGCAAGTCGCTTCATCGGAGACAACACCGGGGAGCTGTTTTTT.

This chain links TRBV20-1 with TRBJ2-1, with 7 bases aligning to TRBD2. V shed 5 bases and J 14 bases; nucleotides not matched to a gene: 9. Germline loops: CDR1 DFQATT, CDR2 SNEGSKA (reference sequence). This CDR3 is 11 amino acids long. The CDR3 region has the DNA TGCAGTGCTCTCACTAGCGTTAGTGAGTTCTTC. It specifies CSALTSVSEFF.

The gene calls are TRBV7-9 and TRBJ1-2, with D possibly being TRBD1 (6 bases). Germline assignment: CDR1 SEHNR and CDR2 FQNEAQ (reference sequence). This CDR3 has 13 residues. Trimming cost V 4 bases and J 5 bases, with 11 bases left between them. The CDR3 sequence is CASSSLTGYGYTF. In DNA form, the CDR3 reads TGTGCCAGCAGCTCCCTGACAGGATATGGCTACACCTTC.

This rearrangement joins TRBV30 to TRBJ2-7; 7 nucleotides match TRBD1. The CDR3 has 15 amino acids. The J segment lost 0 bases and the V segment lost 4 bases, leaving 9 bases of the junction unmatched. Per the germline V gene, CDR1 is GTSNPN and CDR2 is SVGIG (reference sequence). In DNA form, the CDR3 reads TGTGCCTGGAAAAAACCGGGACAGTCCTCCTACGAGCAGTACTTC. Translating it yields CAWKKPGQSSYEQYF.

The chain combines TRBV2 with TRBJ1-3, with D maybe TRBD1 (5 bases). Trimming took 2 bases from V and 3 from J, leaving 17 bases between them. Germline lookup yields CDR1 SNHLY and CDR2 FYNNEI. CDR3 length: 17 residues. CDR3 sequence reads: CASSELSRGPLGNTIYF. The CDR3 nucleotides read TGTGCCAGCAGTGAATTGTCAAGGGGTCCCCTTGGAAACACCATATATTTT.